These 19 T cell receptor beta chains were sequenced from one sample in a study of blood T cell repertoires in COVID-19. Assay used: immunoSEQ multiplex PCR; TCRdb lists only in-frame clones, some missing. The repertoire holds a few hundred thousand clones, with around 86% as singletons. The sample taken for sequencing was peripheral blood. Receptors originate from a woman aged 30 to 39 with active or convalescent COVID-19.

The chain has TRBV3-1 (or the pseudogene TRBV3-2) and TRBJ2-3, with D tentatively TRBD2 (5 bases). The germline V gene has CDR1 LGHDT and CDR2 YNNKEL (reference sequence). There are 13 residues in the CDR3. V gave up 5 bases and J gave up 5 bases, with 11 bases separating them. CDR3 DNA: TGTGCCAGCAGCTACGGGGTGGGAGATACGCAGTATTTT. It specifies CASSYGVGDTQYF.

CDR3 coding DNA: TGTGCCAGCAGCTTAGCTATAGCGGGGGCCTACAATGAGCAGTTCTTC. This translates into CASSLAIAGAYNEQFF. The gene calls are TRBV7-2 and TRBJ2-1, with 9 bases matching TRBD2. Per germline, CDR1 SGHTA and CDR2 FQGNSA. The CDR3 runs 16 residues. Trimming took 0 bases from V and 2 from J; bases not matched to a gene: 2.

This rearrangement joins TRBV5-6 to TRBJ2-5; 9 bases line up with TRBD2. This CDR3 spans 15 amino acids. Trimming took 1 base from V and 4 from J; bases not matched to a gene: 5. The V gene's germline CDR1 is SGHDT and CDR2 YYEEEE. The CDR3 sequence: CASSLLAGGRETQYF. The CDR3 DNA sequence: TGTGCCAGCAGCTTGCTGGCGGGGGGGCGAGAGACCCAGTACTTC. Looking up the rest from reference TRBV5-6 and TRBJ2-5 gives the full variable domain: DAGVTQSPTHLIKTRGQQVTLRCSPKSGHDTVSWYQQALGQGPQFIFQYYEEEERQRGNFPDRFSGHQFPNYSSELNVNALLLGDSALYLCASSLLAGGRETQYFGPGTRLLVL.

V gene TRBV21-1 combines with J gene TRBJ2-5; the D call in the table, TRBD1, was not verified against the DNA. TRBV21-1 is termed a pseudogene. There are 14 residues in the CDR3. The CDR3 loop reads CASHRDRGGETQYF. The CDR3, as DNA: TGTGCCAGCCACCGGGACAGGGGGGGAGAGACCCAGTACTTC.

The genes are TRBV7-8 and TRBJ2-5, with D perhaps TRBD1 (6 bases). Looked up from germline, CDR1 is SGHVS and CDR2 is FQNEAQ. The V end was cut by 5 bases, the J end by 5 bases, with 21 bases between. The CDR3 totals 16 residues. Here the CDR3 DNA reads TGTGCCAGCAGCGGAACCGGGACGCCAGGGGTCGAGACCCAGTACTTC. This translates into CASSGTGTPGVETQYF.

V and J are TRBV5-4 and TRBJ2-5, with TRBD2 as a possible D gene (7 bases). CDR1 and CDR2 from the germline V gene are SGHNT and YYREEE (reference sequence). The ends were cut back, 3 bases at V and 5 bases at J, with 11 bases in the middle. CDR3 length: 13 residues. The CDR3 bases are TGTGCCAGCAGCTCCGCGGGGGCCGAGACCCAGTACTTC. Its protein is CASSSAGAETQYF.

V is TRBV5-1 and J is TRBJ2-1; possibly TRBD2 for D (6 bases). This CDR3 region has 15 residues. Germline CDR1 and CDR2: SGHRS and YFSETQ. Trimming pared 0 bases from V and 7 bases from J, leaving 14 bases between. The CDR3 is CASSLEGLRLNEQFF. CDR3 coding DNA: TGCGCCAGCAGCTTGGAGGGACTCCGTCTGAATGAGCAGTTCTTC.

The chain joins TRBV28 to TRBJ1-2; possibly TRBD1 for D (6 bases). Germline V gene lookup returns CDR1 MDHEN and CDR2 SYDVKM. Trimming took off 2 bases at V and 8 bases at J, with 21 bases between the two ends. The CDR3 sequence is 16 residues long. The CDR3, as DNA: TGTGCCAGCAGTTTAGGACAGCTTACCTTCGCCGGCGGCTACACCTTC. Translating gives CASSLGQLTFAGGYTF.

This chain links TRBV2 with TRBJ1-2, with a tentative D call TRBD1 (5 bases). Germline V gene lookup returns CDR1 SNHLY and CDR2 FYNNEI. V was shortened by 2 bases and J by 4 bases, with 8 bases between the two germline ends. This CDR3 comprises 13 residues. This CDR3 reads CASSERGLYGYTF. The CDR3 nucleotides read TGTGCCAGCAGTGAAAGGGGCCTCTATGGCTACACCTTC.

V is TRBV4-3 and J is TRBJ1-1; unclear D gene. V was trimmed by 0 bases and J by 7 bases, leaving 9 bases between them. The CDR3 covers 13 residues. Germline CDR1 is LGHNA and CDR2 is YSLEER. In nucleotides, the CDR3 is TGCGCCAGCAGCCAAGATAAACCCAGTGAAGCTTTCTTT. Translating it yields CASSQDKPSEAFF.

This chain connects TRBV6-2 or TRBV6-3 to TRBJ1-2; D remains unclear. From germline, CDR1 is MNHEY and CDR2 SVGEGT. Trimming took 6 bases from V and 6 from J, leaving 11 bases between them. The CDR3 loop spans 12 amino acids. The CDR3 protein is CASSLQYHGYTF. DNA of the CDR3: TGTGCCAGCAGCCTCCAGTACCATGGCTACACCTTC.

The chain carries TRBV13 and TRBJ2-1; TRBD2 matches 11 bases. The CDR3 sequence is 16 residues long. With 4 bases clipped from V and 7 bases from J, the junction kept 9 bases outside the gene matches. Germline CDR1 reads PRHDT; CDR2 reads FYEKMQ (reference sequence). The CDR3 reads CASSSPLAGGQNEQFF. Here the CDR3 DNA reads TGTGCCAGCAGCTCCCCCCTAGCGGGGGGCCAGAATGAGCAGTTCTTC.

The chain employs TRBV19 and TRBJ2-5; D might be TRBD2 (6 bases). Germline CDR1 is LNHDA and CDR2 is SQIVND (reference sequence). The V and J ends lost 3 bases and 7 bases respectively, with 12 bases between them. The CDR3 consists of 13 residues. For the CDR3, the DNA is TGTGCCAGTAGTATTAGCGGTGGGGGGACCCAGTACTTC. It is translated as CASSISGGGTQYF.

Notes on this clone: A much larger clone lies a single base off, so this may be a read error. Other nucleotide sequences in the sample specify the same CDR3. The J gene is TRBJ1-2, the V gene TRBV13; D is unclear. V was pared by 0 bases and J by 2 bases, with 4 bases between. CDR3 length: 13 residues. CDR1 is PRHDT and CDR2 is FYEKMQ in the germline V gene (reference sequence). The CDR3 here is CASSLGQNYGYTF. In DNA, the CDR3 is TGTGCCAGCAGCTTAGGCCAGAACTATGGCTACACCTTC. Full variable domain (remainder filled in from reference TRBV13 and TRBJ1-2): AAGVIQSPRHLIKEKRETATLKCYPIPRHDTVYWYQQGPGQDPQFLISFYEKMQSDKGSIPDRFSAQQFSDYHSELNMSSLELGDSALYFCASSLGQNYGYTFGSGTRLTVV.

This rearrangement joins TRBV6-6 to TRBJ1-2; 7 bases fit TRBD1. The germline V gene encodes CDR1 MNHNY and CDR2 SVGAGI (reference sequence). J was trimmed by 0 bases and V by 5 bases; bases with no gene match: 6. The CDR3 totals 15 residues. CDR3 DNA: TGTGCCAGCAGTCGGACAGGAGTAGCTAACTATGGCTACACCTTC. Residues: CASSRTGVANYGYTF.

Only a few counts were recorded for this clone. This chain joins TRBV28 and TRBJ1-1; 7 nucleotides match TRBD1. The germline CDR1 and CDR2 sequences are MDHEN and SYDVKM. The CDR3 is 12 residues long. V lost 11 bases, J lost 6 bases, and 9 bases stayed unmatched. The CDR3 spells CAGTQGGAEAFF. The CDR3 DNA is TGTGCCGGAACTCAGGGGGGAGCTGAAGCTTTCTTT.

This sequence joins TRBV19 and TRBJ2-2; no firm D call. Looked up from germline, CDR1 is LNHDA and CDR2 is SQIVND (reference sequence). The CDR3 totals 14 residues. V lost 5 bases to trimming and J lost 3 bases, with 10 bases between them. The CDR3 DNA is TGTGCCAGTAGTGTCAGACTTCACACCGGGGAGCTGTTTTTT. Translating it yields CASSVRLHTGELFF.

This chain joins TRBV19 and TRBJ1-2; D is possibly TRBD1 (6 bases). This CDR3 is 14 amino acids long. Germline V gene data show CDR1 as LNHDA and CDR2 as SQIVND (reference sequence). Trimming cost V 5 bases and J 4 bases, with 14 bases left between them. This chain's CDR3 is CASSLGGALYGYTF. The DNA of the CDR3 is TGTGCCAGTAGTCTCGGGGGGGCTCTCTATGGCTACACCTTC. The full variable domain, completed using reference TRBV19 and TRBJ1-2, is DGGITQSPKYLFRKEGQNVTLSCEQNLNHDAMYWYRQDPGQGLRLIYYSQIVNDFQKGDIAEGYSVSREKKESFPLTVTSAQKNPTAFYLCASSLGGALYGYTFGSGTRLTVV.

The chain joins TRBV7-8 to TRBJ1-1; perhaps TRBD1 as D (6 bases). The V gene lost 7 bases and the J gene lost 4 bases, with 19 bases spanning the gap. Germline V CDR1 and CDR2: SGHVS, FQNEAQ. The CDR3 covers 15 residues. The CDR3 nucleotides are TGTGCCAGCATCCGATCGGGGGGGCGCTCCACTGAAGCTTTCTTT. Protein: CASIRSGGRSTEAFF.